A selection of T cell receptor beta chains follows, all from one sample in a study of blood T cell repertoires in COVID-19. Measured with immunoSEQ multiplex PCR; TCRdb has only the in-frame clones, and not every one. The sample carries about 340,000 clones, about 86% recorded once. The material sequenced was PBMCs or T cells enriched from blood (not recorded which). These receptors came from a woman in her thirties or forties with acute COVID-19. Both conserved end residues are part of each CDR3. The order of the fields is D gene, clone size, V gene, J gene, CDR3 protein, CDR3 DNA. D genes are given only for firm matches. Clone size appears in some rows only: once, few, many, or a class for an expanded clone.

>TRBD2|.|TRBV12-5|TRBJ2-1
CASGFFLRGGTYNEQFF
TGTGCTAGTGGTTTTTTTCTGCGCGGGGGGACCTACAATGAGCAGTTCTTC
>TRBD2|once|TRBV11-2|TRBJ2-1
CASSKGSGRVYNEQFF
TGTGCCAGCAGCAAAGGGAGCGGGAGGGTATACAATGAGCAGTTCTTC
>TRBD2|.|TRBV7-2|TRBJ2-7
CASSFLNSGEYEQYF
TGTGCCAGCAGCTTCCTTAATAGCGGGGAATACGAGCAGTACTTC
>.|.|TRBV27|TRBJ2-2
CASSTSGRHTGELFF
TGTGCCAGCAGTACGTCTGGCAGGCACACCGGGGAGCTGTTTTTT
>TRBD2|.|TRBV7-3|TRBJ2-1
CASSLGTSGRDEQFF
TGTGCCAGCAGCTTGGGGACTAGCGGGAGGGATGAGCAGTTCTTC
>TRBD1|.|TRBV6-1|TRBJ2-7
CASSEVDRETEQYF
TGTGCCAGCAGTGAAGTAGACAGGGAGACCGAGCAGTACTTC
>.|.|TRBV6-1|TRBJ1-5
CASSENGAGNQPQHF
TGTGCCAGCAGTGAAAATGGGGCTGGGAATCAGCCCCAGCATTTT
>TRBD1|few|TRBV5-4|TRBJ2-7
CASSLRLTGQAYEQYF
TGTGCCAGCAGCCTGAGATTAACGGGACAGGCCTACGAGCAGTACTTC
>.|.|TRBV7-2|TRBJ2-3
CASSLTSVSDTQYF
TGTGCCAGCAGCTTGACGAGCGTCTCGGATACGCAGTATTTT
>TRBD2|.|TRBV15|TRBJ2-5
CATSRDFGGGARETQYF
TGTGCCACCAGCAGAGATTTTGGGGGAGGGGCTAGGGAGACCCAGTACTTC
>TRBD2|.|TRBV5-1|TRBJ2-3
CASSLASGSADTQYF
TGCGCCAGCAGCTTGGCTAGCGGGAGTGCAGATACGCAGTATTTT
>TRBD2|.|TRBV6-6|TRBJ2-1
CASRERESSYNEQFF
TGTGCCAGCAGAGAGCGGGAGAGCTCCTACAATGAGCAGTTCTTC
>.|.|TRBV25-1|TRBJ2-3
CASSVVDTQYF
TGTGCCAGCAGTGTCGTAGATACGCAGTATTTT
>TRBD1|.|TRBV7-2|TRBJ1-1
CASSLGGVKTEAFF
TGTGCCAGCAGTTTAGGGGGCGTTAAGACTGAAGCTTTCTTT
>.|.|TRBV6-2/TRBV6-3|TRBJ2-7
CASSQSNYEQYF
TGTGCCAGCAGTCAAAGCAACTACGAGCAGTACTTC
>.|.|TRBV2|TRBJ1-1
CASSEGRGWTEAFF
TGTGCCAGCAGTGAAGGCAGGGGTTGGACTGAAGCTTTCTTT
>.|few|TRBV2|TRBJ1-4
CASSVGGANEKLFF
TGTGCCAGCAGTGTGGGGGGAGCTAATGAAAAACTGTTTTTT